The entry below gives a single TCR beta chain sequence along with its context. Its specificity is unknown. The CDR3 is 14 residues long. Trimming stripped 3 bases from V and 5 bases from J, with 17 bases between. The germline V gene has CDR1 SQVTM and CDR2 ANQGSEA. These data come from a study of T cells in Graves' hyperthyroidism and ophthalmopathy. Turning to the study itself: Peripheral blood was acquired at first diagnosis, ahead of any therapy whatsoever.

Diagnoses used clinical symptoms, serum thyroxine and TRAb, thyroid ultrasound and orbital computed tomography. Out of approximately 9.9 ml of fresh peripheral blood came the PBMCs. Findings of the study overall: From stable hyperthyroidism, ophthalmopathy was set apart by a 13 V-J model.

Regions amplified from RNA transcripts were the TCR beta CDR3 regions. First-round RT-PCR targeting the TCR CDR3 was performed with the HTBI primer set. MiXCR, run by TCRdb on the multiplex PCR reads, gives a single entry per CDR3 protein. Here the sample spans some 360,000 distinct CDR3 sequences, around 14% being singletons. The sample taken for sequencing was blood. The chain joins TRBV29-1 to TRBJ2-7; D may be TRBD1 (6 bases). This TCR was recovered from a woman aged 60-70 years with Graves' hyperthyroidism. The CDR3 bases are TGCAGCGTTGAGGTACCCAGGGGACCCCACGAGCAGTACTTC. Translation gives CSVEVPRGPHEQYF.